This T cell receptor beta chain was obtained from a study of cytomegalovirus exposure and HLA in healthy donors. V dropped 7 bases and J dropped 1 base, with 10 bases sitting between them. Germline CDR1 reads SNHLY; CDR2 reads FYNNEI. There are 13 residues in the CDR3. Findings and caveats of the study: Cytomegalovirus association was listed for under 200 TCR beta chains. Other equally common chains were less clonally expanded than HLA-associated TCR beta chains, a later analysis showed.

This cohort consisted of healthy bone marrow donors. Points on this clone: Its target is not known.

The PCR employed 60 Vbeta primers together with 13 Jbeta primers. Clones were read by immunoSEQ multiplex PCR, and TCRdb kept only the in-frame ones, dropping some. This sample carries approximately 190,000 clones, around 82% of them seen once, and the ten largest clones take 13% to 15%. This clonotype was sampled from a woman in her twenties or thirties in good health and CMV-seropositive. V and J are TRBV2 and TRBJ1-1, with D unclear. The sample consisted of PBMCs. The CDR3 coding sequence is TGTGCCAGCACGTTGGAGACGAACACTGAAGCTTTCTTT. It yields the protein CASTLETNTEAFF.